These 24 T cell receptor beta chains were sequenced from one sample in a study of regulatory T cells in long-lasting Graves disease. Regarding time point: persistent/refractory GD, antithyroid drugs over 5 years with positive TRAb. The TCR library was made from RNA extracted from PBMCs. Both iRepertoire HTBI primers and Arm-PCR of CDR3 regions were used to build the TCR beta libraries. Each CDR3 protein is one row after TCRdb ran MiXCR on the multiplex PCR reads. This sample has 450,000 or so distinct CDR3 sequences, with 20% found just once. Sequences were derived from peripheral blood mononuclear cells (PBMCs), sampled when the disease was refractory, from a patient treated with antithyroid drugs. The receptor set was obtained from a female donor with Graves disease.

The chain combines TRBV7-3 with TRBJ1-1, with 8 bases fitting TRBD1. Germline V CDR1 and CDR2: SGHTA, FQGTGA. The CDR3 runs to 15 residues. J gave up 1 base and V 0 bases, and 1 base lay outside the gene matches. The CDR3 spells CASSLTGQGNTEAFF. CDR3 in DNA: TGTGCCAGCAGCTTAACCGGACAGGGGAACACTGAAGCTTTCTTT.

This clonotype has ten or more counts. This chain joins TRBV12-3 or TRBV12-4 and TRBJ2-5; D remains unclear. The CDR3 runs to 15 residues. Deletions cut 5 bases from V and 1 base from J, with 14 bases between. The CDR3 here is CASSLPGLGQETQYF. In DNA form, the CDR3 reads TGTGCCAGCAGTCTCCCCGGTTTGGGCCAAGAGACCCAGTACTTC.

In this sample, this clonotype turned up many times. The rearrangement links TRBV7-9 to TRBJ2-5; 7 bases align to TRBD2. J was trimmed by 4 bases and V by 4 bases; bases with no gene match: 9. CDR3 length: 15 amino acids. Germline V gives CDR1 SEHNR, CDR2 FQNEAQ (reference sequence). CDR3 region: CASSYRRSGVETQYF. CDR3 coding DNA: TGTGCCAGCAGCTACCGTAGGAGCGGGGTAGAGACCCAGTACTTC.

On this clonotype itself: A read error may explain this, as a much larger clone is one base away. This chain links TRBV5-5 with TRBJ2-7; no clear D gene. CDR3 length: 13 amino acids. Germline lookup yields CDR1 SGHKS and CDR2 YYEKEE (reference sequence). CDR3 bases: TGTGCCGGCAGCTCAGTTCGGGCAAGCGAGCAGTACTTC. Protein sequence: CAGSSVRASEQYF.

About this clonotype: A read error likely explains this, since a far larger clone differs by one base. V gene TRBV6-2 or TRBV6-3 combines with J gene TRBJ2-5; D remains unclear. V lost 8 bases and J 1 base, leaving 8 bases between the germline ends. Per germline, CDR1 MNHEY and CDR2 SVGEGT. The CDR3 extends over 12 amino acids. The DNA for the CDR3 is TGTGCCAGCGATGGCCTCCAAGAGACCCAGTACTTC. Translated: CASDGLQETQYF.

In its sample, this clonotype was seen many times. The V and J genes are TRBV6-5 and TRBJ1-4; unclear D gene. The V and J ends lost 0 bases and 1 base respectively, with 6 bases between them. The CDR3 runs 15 residues. From germline, CDR1 is MNHEY and CDR2 SVGAGI. In nucleotides, the CDR3 is TGTGCCAGCAGTTACTCCGGAGGAACTAATGAAAAACTGTTTTTT. It codes for CASSYSGGTNEKLFF.

The table lists this clonotype with many counts. The V call is TRBV28, the J call TRBJ2-5, with 8 positions matching TRBD2. The CDR3 runs 17 residues. V lost 2 bases to trimming and J lost 0 bases; unmatched junction nucleotides: 8. Germline V CDR1 and CDR2: MDHEN, SYDVKM. CDR3 sequence (DNA): TGTGCCAGCAGTTTAGCTTCGCCTAGCGGGTACCAAGAGACCCAGTACTTC. This gives the protein CASSLASPSGYQETQYF. Using reference TRBV28 and TRBJ2-5 for the parts outside the CDR3, the full variable domain is DVKVTQSSRYLVKRTGEKVFLECVQDMDHENMFWYRQDPGLGLRLIYFSYDVKMKEKGDIPEGYSVSREKKERFSLILESASTNQTSMYLCASSLASPSGYQETQYFGPGTRLLVL.

V gene TRBV20-1 combines with J gene TRBJ2-5; D is possibly TRBD2 (6 bases). V was clipped by 6 bases and J by 7 bases, with 21 bases between them. CDR3 length: 14 amino acids. Germline V gene lookup returns CDR1 DFQATT and CDR2 SNEGSKA (reference sequence). CDR3 bases: TGCAGTGCACCTGCGGGTCCTCTGGGGGGGACCCAGTACTTC. Its protein product is CSAPAGPLGGTQYF.

This clonotype was picked up many times. The chain joins TRBV5-6 to TRBJ2-5, with a possible D match to TRBD1 (5 bases). This CDR3 region has 15 residues. V shed 0 bases and J shed 5 bases, with 14 bases lying between them. Germline V lookup: CDR1 SGHDT, CDR2 YYEEEE. DNA for the CDR3: TGTGCCAGCAGCTTGGAAGGGGATGTGTGGGAGACCCAGTACTTC. This sequence encodes CASSLEGDVWETQYF.

This clonotype has more than one count but fewer than ten. The chain joins TRBV9 to TRBJ1-3, with D uncertain. The CDR3 loop spans 15 amino acids. Germline values: CDR1 SGDLS, CDR2 YYNGEE. The germline V and J ends were trimmed by 0 bases and 0 bases, with 7 bases remaining between them. In DNA form, the CDR3 reads TGTGCCAGCAGCGTAGAAGGGAGCTCTGGAAACACCATATATTTT. This sequence encodes CASSVEGSSGNTIYF.

V usage is TRBV7-6 and J usage is TRBJ2-5, with 7 bases aligning to TRBD2. TRBJ2-7 matches the DNA end more closely, so the J call is doubtful. The CDR3 has 18 amino acids. Germline CDR1 SGHVS, CDR2 FNYEAQ. The CDR3 DNA reads TGTGCCAGCAGCGCCCAAGCCCCCATAGCGGGCTTCTCCTACGAGCAGTACTTC. Amino acids: CASSAQAPIAGFSYEQYF.

This clonotype has a count of ten or more. The chain joins TRBV6-1 to TRBJ1-2; 8 bases line up with TRBD1. Trimming cost V 4 bases and J 3 bases; bases outside gene matches: 4. Germline V CDR1 and CDR2: MNHNS, SASEGT. The length of the CDR3 is 14 residues. Written as DNA, the CDR3 is TGTGCCAGCAGTGTACCAGGGGGCTACTATGGCTACACCTTC. This gives the protein CASSVPGGYYGYTF.

The chain has TRBV3-1 and TRBJ2-7; D possibly corresponds to TRBD2 (6 bases). This CDR3 has 12 residues. Per germline, CDR1 LGHDT and CDR2 YNNKEL (reference sequence). With 6 bases removed from V and 6 bases from J, the gap between germline ends came to 12 bases. The CDR3 DNA reads as TGTGCCAGCAGACACCCGCGGGGCGAGCAGTACTTC. Translated: CASRHPRGEQYF.

This clonotype occurred many times. The chain has TRBV30 and TRBJ2-5; weak D call: TRBD1 (6 bases). The CDR3 is made up of 13 amino acids. V shed 4 bases and J shed 0 bases, with 9 bases lying between them. Germline V gene data show CDR1 as GTSNPN and CDR2 as SVGIG (reference sequence). CDR3 DNA: TGTGCCTGGACATGGACAGACCAAGAGACCCAGTACTTC. This gives the protein CAWTWTDQETQYF.

As concerns this clonotype: Relative to the germline gene, one junction end is altered; a read error may explain this. The chain carries TRBV2 and TRBJ2-3, with D uncertain. The germline V gene encodes CDR1 SNHLY and CDR2 FYNNEI. The length of the CDR3 is 13 residues. The CDR3 sequence is CAGSDPLTDTQYF. In DNA form, the CDR3 reads TGTGCCGGCAGTGATCCCCTCACAGATACGCAGTATTTT.

The V call is TRBV20-1, the J call TRBJ1-1; D might be TRBD1 (6 bases). Germline V CDR1 and CDR2: DFQATT, SNEGSKA (reference sequence). CDR3 length: 13 residues. V lost 3 bases and J 8 bases, leaving 16 bases between the germline ends. Here the CDR3 reads CSASPRGREEAFF. CDR3 coding DNA: TGCAGTGCTAGCCCCCGGGGGCGAGAAGAAGCTTTCTTT.

In its sample, this clonotype was seen a few times. This rearrangement joins TRBV7-2 to TRBJ2-7, with TRBD1 as a possible D gene (5 bases). Germline V gene data show CDR1 as SGHTA and CDR2 as FQGNSA. Trimming removed 3 bases at V and 6 bases at J, with 12 bases between. The CDR3 is 13 residues long. Here the CDR3 reads CASSFGRGTEQYF. In nucleotides, the CDR3 is TGTGCCAGCAGCTTTGGAAGGGGCACCGAGCAGTACTTC.

The J gene is TRBJ1-1, the V gene TRBV18, with D unresolved. The CDR3 is 15 residues long. From germline, CDR1 is KGHSH and CDR2 LQKENI. Trimming left V 0 bases short and J 3 bases short, with 11 bases between. CDR3 DNA sequence: TGTGCCAGCTCACCACCCCCTGGTGGGTACACTGAAGCTTTCTTT. Its protein is CASSPPPGGYTEAFF.

The chain has TRBV6-1 and TRBJ2-3; the match to TRBD2 covers 8 bases. This CDR3 is 16 amino acids long. J was trimmed by 1 base and V by 4 bases; bases with no gene match: 7. Germline V CDR1 and CDR2: MNHNS, SASEGT. The CDR3 nucleotides read TGTGCCAGCAGTGCCCTTACGGGGGGGGGCACAGATACGCAGTATTTT. This translates into CASSALTGGGTDTQYF.

This clonotype was seen a few times. The chain carries TRBV5-6 and TRBJ2-1, with TRBD2 identical over 11 bases. V was pared by 5 bases and J by 8 bases, with 9 bases of the junction left unmatched. This CDR3 contains 15 residues. Germline values: CDR1 SGHDT, CDR2 YYEEEE. CDR3 sequence reads: CASRDTSGRGHEQFF. DNA for the CDR3: TGTGCCAGCAGAGACACTAGCGGGAGAGGCCATGAGCAGTTCTTC.

This clonotype was counted a few times. This rearrangement joins TRBV28 to TRBJ1-4, with TRBD1 identical over 8 bases. Trimming removed 3 bases from V and 8 bases from J; junction bases left unmatched: 14. This CDR3 has 17 residues. Per the germline V gene, CDR1 is MDHEN and CDR2 is SYDVKM. The CDR3 DNA is TGTGCCAGCAGTTTGATTTCAGGGGGCGCTCTGCAGGAAAAACTGTTTTTT. Encoded protein: CASSLISGGALQEKLFF.

In this sample, this clonotype turned up many times. Written as DNA, the CDR3 is TGTGCCAGCAGTTCCCTCTATGGCTACACCTTC. Protein sequence: CASSSLYGYTF. The chain has TRBV28 and TRBJ1-2, with D uncertain. Germline V gene sequence: CDR1 MDHEN, CDR2 SYDVKM. Trimming removed 4 bases at V and 4 bases at J, with 4 bases between. The CDR3 totals 11 residues.

The chain links TRBV28 to TRBJ1-3; 7 positions agree with TRBD1. V lost 6 bases, J lost 3 bases, and 14 bases stayed unmatched. The CDR3 runs to 17 residues. Germline values: CDR1 MDHEN, CDR2 SYDVKM. This CDR3 reads CASSLPLDRAFGNTIYF. The CDR3 bases are TGTGCCAGCAGCCTGCCTTTAGACAGGGCCTTTGGAAACACCATATATTTT.

The chain joins TRBV20-1 to TRBJ2-7; D is uncertain. The CDR3 is 13 residues long. With 2 bases removed from V and 0 bases from J, the gap between germline ends came to 8 bases. Germline lookup yields CDR1 DFQATT and CDR2 SNEGSKA (reference sequence). The CDR3 protein is CSARPGSSYEQYF. As DNA, the CDR3 is TGCAGTGCTAGACCCGGTAGCTCCTACGAGCAGTACTTC.